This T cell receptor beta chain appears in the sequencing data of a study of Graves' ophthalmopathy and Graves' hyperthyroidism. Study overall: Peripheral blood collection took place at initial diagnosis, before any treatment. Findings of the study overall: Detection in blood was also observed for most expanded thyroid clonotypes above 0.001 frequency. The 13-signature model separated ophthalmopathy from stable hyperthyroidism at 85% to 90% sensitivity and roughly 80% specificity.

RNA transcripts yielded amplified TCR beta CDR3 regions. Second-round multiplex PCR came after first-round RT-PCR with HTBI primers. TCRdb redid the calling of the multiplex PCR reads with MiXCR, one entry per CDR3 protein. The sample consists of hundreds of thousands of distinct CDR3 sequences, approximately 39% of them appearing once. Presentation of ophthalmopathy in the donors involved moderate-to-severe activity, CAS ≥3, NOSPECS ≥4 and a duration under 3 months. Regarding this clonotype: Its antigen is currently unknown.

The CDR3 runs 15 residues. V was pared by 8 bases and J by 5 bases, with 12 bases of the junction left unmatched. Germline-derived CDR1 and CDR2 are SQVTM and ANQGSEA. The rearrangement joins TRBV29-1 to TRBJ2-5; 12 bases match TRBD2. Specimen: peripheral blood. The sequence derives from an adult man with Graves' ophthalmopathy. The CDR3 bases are TGCAGCTTGGCCCTAGCGGGAGGGCCGAGTGAGACCCAGTACTTC. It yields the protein CSLALAGGPSETQYF.